The rows below give T cell receptor beta chains drawn from one sample of a study of Ad26.COV2.S vaccination and SARS-CoV-2 variants. Repertoires were generated with immunoSEQ multiplex PCR, while TCRdb's copy carries only in-frame clones and drops some. The data contain approximately 460,000 clones, roughly 87% of them singletons. Source: peripheral blood, taken in a trial of Ad26.COV2.S vaccine versus placebo. Source of these receptors: a person aged 18-65 years who received the Ad26.COV2.S COVID-19 vaccine or a placebo. Both conserved end residues are part of each CDR3. Fields, in order: CDR3 DNA, CDR3 protein, clone size, J gene, D gene, V gene. D genes are given only for firm matches. Clone size is stated in some rows and not others, as once, few, many or a class when expanded.

CDR3 DNA: TGTGCCAGCAGCTTGGCCGGACAGGCCTACAATGAGCAGTTCTTC; CDR3 protein: CASSLAGQAYNEQFF; clone size: -; J gene: TRBJ2-1; D gene: TRBD1; V gene: TRBV13
CDR3 DNA: TGTGCCAGCAGTCCCTTTTGGACTACCAAAAACATTCAGTACTTC; CDR3 protein: CASSPFWTTKNIQYF; clone size: -; J gene: TRBJ2-4; D gene: -; V gene: TRBV28
CDR3 DNA: TGTGCCTGGAGTGTAGCCAGGGGCAATTCACCCCTCCACTTT; CDR3 protein: CAWSVARGNSPLHF; clone size: -; J gene: TRBJ1-6; D gene: -; V gene: TRBV30
CDR3 DNA: TGTGCCAGCAGCTTAATAGCAGAAGGGATAACTGAAGCTTTCTTT; CDR3 protein: CASSLIAEGITEAFF; clone size: -; J gene: TRBJ1-1; D gene: -; V gene: TRBV7-3
CDR3 DNA: TGCGCCAGCAGCCAAGAAAGGGGGACGAGGAATGAGCAGTTCTTC; CDR3 protein: CASSQERGTRNEQFF; clone size: -; J gene: TRBJ2-1; D gene: -; V gene: TRBV4-3
CDR3 DNA: TGTGCCAGCAGTTACTCGTTGAGCTCCACTGAAGCTTTCTTT; CDR3 protein: CASSYSLSSTEAFF; clone size: -; J gene: TRBJ1-1; D gene: -; V gene: TRBV6-5
CDR3 DNA: TGTGCCAGCAGAAGACAGGGCAATCAGCCCCAGCATTTT; CDR3 protein: CASRRQGNQPQHF; clone size: once; J gene: TRBJ1-5; D gene: -; V gene: TRBV27
CDR3 DNA: TGTGCCAGCAGTCCGGCGACAGCGGGAGAGGGCGAGCAGTACTTC; CDR3 protein: CASSPATAGEGEQYF; clone size: -; J gene: TRBJ2-7; D gene: TRBD2; V gene: TRBV28
CDR3 DNA: TGTGCCAGCAGTTCCCCAGGCGGACTGTTTGAAAAACTGTTTTTT; CDR3 protein: CASSSPGGLFEKLFF; clone size: once; J gene: TRBJ1-4; D gene: -; V gene: TRBV6-6
CDR3 DNA: TGTGCCAGCAGCGCCGGGTGGGACAGCACAGATACGCAGTATTTT; CDR3 protein: CASSAGWDSTDTQYF; clone size: -; J gene: TRBJ2-3; D gene: -; V gene: TRBV4-2
CDR3 DNA: TGTGCCAGCAGTTTATCGGGGCCAGAGACTGAAGCTTTCTTT; CDR3 protein: CASSLSGPETEAFF; clone size: -; J gene: TRBJ1-1; D gene: -; V gene: TRBV27
CDR3 DNA: TGTGCCAGCAGTTTTGCCGGGGACAGTTCTGGATATGGCTACACCTTC; CDR3 protein: CASSFAGDSSGYGYTF; clone size: -; J gene: TRBJ1-2; D gene: TRBD1; V gene: TRBV27
CDR3 DNA: TGTGCCAGCAGCTCAGCGGGGTCGAACAATGAGCAGTTCTTC; CDR3 protein: CASSSAGSNNEQFF; clone size: -; J gene: TRBJ2-1; D gene: TRBD2; V gene: TRBV27
CDR3 DNA: TGTGCCTCCGATCGGGCGGCGAACACCGGGGAGCTGTTTTTT; CDR3 protein: CASDRAANTGELFF; clone size: -; J gene: TRBJ2-2; D gene: -; V gene: TRBV19
CDR3 DNA: TGTGCCAGCACCCCCGGGACTTATCAAGAGACCCAGTACTTC; CDR3 protein: CASTPGTYQETQYF; clone size: -; J gene: TRBJ2-5; D gene: -; V gene: TRBV6-6
CDR3 DNA: TGTGCCTGGACAGGGACTAGCGGGACCCAGGCCCCCTACAATGAGCAGTTCTTC; CDR3 protein: CAWTGTSGTQAPYNEQFF; clone size: -; J gene: TRBJ2-1; D gene: TRBD2; V gene: TRBV30
CDR3 DNA: TGTGCCAGTAGTATAGTAAGGACAGGGGCGCCAGATACGCAGTATTTT; CDR3 protein: CASSIVRTGAPDTQYF; clone size: -; J gene: TRBJ2-3; D gene: TRBD1; V gene: TRBV19
CDR3 DNA: TGTGCCAGCAGCGGACACAGAAACCAAGAGACCCAGTACTTC; CDR3 protein: CASSGHRNQETQYF; clone size: -; J gene: TRBJ2-5; D gene: -; V gene: TRBV7-2
CDR3 DNA: TGTGCCAGCAGCTTAGTGGGGGAGGGCGAGCAGTACTTC; CDR3 protein: CASSLVGEGEQYF; clone size: -; J gene: TRBJ2-7; D gene: TRBD2; V gene: TRBV7-6
CDR3 DNA: TGTGCCAGCAGCATTGGACAGGGCGTATCTGGAAACACCATATATTTT; CDR3 protein: CASSIGQGVSGNTIYF; clone size: few; J gene: TRBJ1-3; D gene: TRBD1; V gene: TRBV13
CDR3 DNA: TGTGCCACCAGCTGGGGACAGGGGGCTAATGAGCAGTTCTTC; CDR3 protein: CATSWGQGANEQFF; clone size: -; J gene: TRBJ2-1; D gene: TRBD1; V gene: TRBV15
CDR3 DNA: TGTGCCAGTAGTATTAGGCCGGGGCCGGCCTACGAGCAGTACTTC; CDR3 protein: CASSIRPGPAYEQYF; clone size: -; J gene: TRBJ2-7; D gene: -; V gene: TRBV19
CDR3 DNA: TGTGCCAGCAGGTTTACAGGGAATCAGCCCCAGCATTTT; CDR3 protein: CASRFTGNQPQHF; clone size: -; J gene: TRBJ1-5; D gene: -; V gene: TRBV28
CDR3 DNA: TGTGCCAGCAGTGTTTGGGGAGGACAGGACAACATTCAGTACTTC; CDR3 protein: CASSVWGGQDNIQYF; clone size: -; J gene: TRBJ2-4; D gene: -; V gene: TRBV2
CDR3 DNA: TGTGCCAGCAGCCAAGAGGGTATCAAGGGATTATACGAGCAGTACTTC; CDR3 protein: CASSQEGIKGLYEQYF; clone size: -; J gene: TRBJ2-7; D gene: -; V gene: TRBV14
CDR3 DNA: TGTGCCAGCAGTAATCCCAGTGAAAAACTGTTTTTT; CDR3 protein: CASSNPSEKLFF; clone size: -; J gene: TRBJ1-4; D gene: -; V gene: TRBV6-5
CDR3 DNA: TGTGCCAGCAGCCCAGACGGGAGGGGGACGCAGTATTTT; CDR3 protein: CASSPDGRGTQYF; clone size: -; J gene: TRBJ2-3; D gene: TRBD2; V gene: TRBV3-1/TRBV3-2
CDR3 DNA: TGTGCCAGCAGCCCGCCCCTACGACTAGCGGGGGATAACGAGCAGTACTTC; CDR3 protein: CASSPPLRLAGDNEQYF; clone size: -; J gene: TRBJ2-7; D gene: TRBD2; V gene: TRBV11-2
CDR3 DNA: TGTGCCAGCAGTTTAACAGGACAGGGATCTTATGGCTACACCTTC; CDR3 protein: CASSLTGQGSYGYTF; clone size: -; J gene: TRBJ1-2; D gene: TRBD1; V gene: TRBV27
CDR3 DNA: TGTGCCAGCAGTTGGAGACAGGGGGTTAACTATGGCTACACCTTC; CDR3 protein: CASSWRQGVNYGYTF; clone size: -; J gene: TRBJ1-2; D gene: TRBD1; V gene: TRBV6-5
CDR3 DNA: TGCGCCAGCAGGGAAAGGGTGAACACCGGGGAGCTGTTTTTT; CDR3 protein: CASRERVNTGELFF; clone size: -; J gene: TRBJ2-2; D gene: -; V gene: TRBV4-1
CDR3 DNA: TGTGCCAGCAGTTCAGGGGGGGGCGGCAATCAGCCCCAGCATTTT; CDR3 protein: CASSSGGGGNQPQHF; clone size: -; J gene: TRBJ1-5; D gene: TRBD1; V gene: TRBV28
CDR3 DNA: TGCGCCAGCAGGCCCAGACCCGGGACAGATCAGCCCCAGCATTTT; CDR3 protein: CASRPRPGTDQPQHF; clone size: -; J gene: TRBJ1-5; D gene: TRBD1; V gene: TRBV5-1